This is a list of T cell receptor beta chains from one sample in a study of T-cell memory formation after mild COVID-19. A single record per CDR3 protein comes from TCRdb applying MiXCR to the 5' RACE reads. Here the sample spans about 430,000 distinct CDR3 sequences, roughly 24% being singletons. Sequencing was carried out using PBMCs or a T cell subset sorted from them (not recorded which). Every receptor here comes from an adult woman who had mild COVID-19 (a few samples of this study predate the infection). Cell type and time point are not known. Both conserved end residues are part of each CDR3. D genes are given only for firm matches. Some rows mark clone size as missing; the rest say once, few, many or name a class of expanded clone.

>.|TRBJ2-2|.|TRBV5-4
CATFEGPNTGELFF
TGTGCCACCTTCGAGGGACCGAACACCGGGGAGCTGTTTTTT
>.|TRBJ1-2|.|TRBV29-1
CSGLSDYGYTF
TGCAGCGGACTTTCGGACTATGGCTACACCTTC
>TRBD2|TRBJ2-1|few|TRBV7-2
CASSLAASGVYNEQFF
TGTGCCAGCAGCTTAGCGGCTAGCGGGGTATACAATGAGCAGTTCTTC
>.|TRBJ2-7|few|TRBV9
CASSVNPLGEYEQYF
TGTGCCAGCAGCGTAAACCCGCTGGGGGAGTACGAGCAGTACTTC
>TRBD2|TRBJ2-3|.|TRBV3-1
CASSALAGGRGLTDTQYF
TGTGCCAGCAGCGCACTAGCGGGAGGAAGAGGCCTCACAGATACGCAGTATTTT
>.|TRBJ2-1|few|TRBV4-3
CASSQRVGRDHNEQFF
TGCGCCAGCAGCCAAAGAGTTGGCAGGGATCACAATGAGCAGTTCTTC
>.|TRBJ1-1|.|TRBV4-1
CASSQAQFPIAFF
TGCGCCAGCAGCCAAGCCCAATTCCCGATAGCTTTCTTT
>.|TRBJ1-6|.|TRBV9
CASSVEGTFYNSPLHF
TGTGCCAGCAGCGTAGAAGGGACCTTCTATAATTCACCCCTCCACTTT
>.|TRBJ1-2|.|TRBV6-2/TRBV6-3
CASSYPAGIRGYTF
TGTGCCAGCAGTTACCCCGCGGGGATCCGGGGCTACACCTTC
>TRBD2|TRBJ2-1|few|TRBV7-9
CASSRTSGRNEQFF
TGTGCCAGCAGCCGGACTAGCGGGAGGAATGAGCAGTTCTTC
>.|TRBJ1-2|.|TRBV3-1
CASSQGEIGYGYGYTF
TGTGCCAGCAGCCAAGGCGAAATAGGCTACGGCTATGGCTACACCTTC
>.|TRBJ1-1|few|TRBV18
CASSPGMLGRGNTEAFF
TGTGCCAGCTCACCAGGGATGTTGGGCAGGGGGAACACTGAAGCTTTCTTT
>TRBD2|TRBJ2-1|.|TRBV2
CASSVALAGASSYNEQFF
TGTGCCAGCAGTGTGGCCCTAGCGGGAGCGAGCTCCTACAATGAGCAGTTCTTC
>TRBD2|TRBJ2-1|.|TRBV24-1
CATGRGDEQFF
TGTGCCACCGGGAGGGGAGATGAGCAGTTCTTC
>.|TRBJ2-3|few|TRBV7-3
CASSGMDKTQYF
TGTGCCAGCAGCGGAATGGACAAGACACAGTATTTT
>.|TRBJ2-5|many|TRBV29-1
CSVGWETQYF
TGCAGCGTGGGCTGGGAGACCCAGTACTTC
>.|TRBJ2-5|.|TRBV5-4
CASSLGPTETQYF
TGTGCCAGCAGCTTGGGGCCTACAGAGACCCAGTACTTC
>TRBD1|TRBJ1-5|few|TRBV12-3/TRBV12-4
CASSPDRVGNQPQHF
TGTGCCAGCAGCCCCGACAGGGTTGGCAATCAGCCCCAGCATTTT
>TRBD1|TRBJ1-5|few|TRBV29-1
CSVAGQPNQPQHF
TGCAGCGTTGCGGGACAGCCCAATCAGCCCCAGCATTTT
>.|TRBJ2-2|.|TRBV7-3
CASSLVPGSTGELFF
TGTGCCAGCAGCTTAGTCCCAGGGAGCACCGGGGAGCTGTTTTTT
>.|TRBJ1-1|many|TRBV15
CATSREEGVNDEAFF
TGTGCCACCAGCAGAGAAGAGGGGGTCAATGATGAAGCTTTCTTT
>TRBD2|TRBJ2-3|.|TRBV27
CASSSSGLAPDTQYF
TGTGCCAGCAGTTCATCGGGACTAGCCCCAGATACGCAGTATTTT
>TRBD2|TRBJ2-1|.|TRBV5-1
CASRVSGSSGNEQFF
TGCGCCAGCAGAGTGAGCGGGAGTTCGGGTAATGAGCAGTTCTTC
>.|TRBJ2-5|few|TRBV5-1
CASSPGTETETQYF
TGCGCCAGCAGCCCCGGGACGGAGACGGAGACCCAGTACTTC
>TRBD1|TRBJ2-5|few|TRBV4-3
CASSHADRAQETQYF
TGCGCCAGCAGCCATGCGGACAGGGCCCAAGAGACCCAGTACTTC
>TRBD2|TRBJ2-3|.|TRBV6-2/TRBV6-3
CASSYPLGTNVRGPDTQYF
TGTGCCAGCAGTTACCCTCTGGGGACTAATGTTCGTGGCCCAGATACGCAGTATTTT
>TRBD1|TRBJ2-1|few|TRBV7-8
CASRLPRDRTGSYNEQFF
TGTGCCAGCAGACTTCCTAGGGACAGGACAGGCTCCTACAATGAGCAGTTCTTC
>.|TRBJ2-1|.|TRBV7-2
CASSLADQSYNEQFF
TGTGCCAGCAGCTTAGCCGACCAGTCCTACAATGAGCAGTTCTTC